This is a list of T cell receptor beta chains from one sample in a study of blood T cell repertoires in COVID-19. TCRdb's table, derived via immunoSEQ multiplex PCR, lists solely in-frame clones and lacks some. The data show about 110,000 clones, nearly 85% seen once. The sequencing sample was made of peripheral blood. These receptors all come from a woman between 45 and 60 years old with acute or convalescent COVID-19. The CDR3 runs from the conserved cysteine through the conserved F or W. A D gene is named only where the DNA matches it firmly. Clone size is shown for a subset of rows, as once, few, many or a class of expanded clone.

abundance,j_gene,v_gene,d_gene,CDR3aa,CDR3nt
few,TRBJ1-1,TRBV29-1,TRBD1,CSVSQNLNRGRAFF,TGCAGCGTCTCCCAAAATCTAAACAGGGGGCGAGCTTTCTTT
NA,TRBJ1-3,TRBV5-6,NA,CASSLGRMRNTIYF,TGTGCCAGCAGCTTGGGCAGAATGAGAAACACCATATATTTT
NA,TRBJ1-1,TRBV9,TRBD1,CASSAQGQGETEAFF,TGTGCCAGCAGCGCACAGGGACAGGGAGAGACTGAAGCTTTCTTT
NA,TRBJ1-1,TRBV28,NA,CASSLLRNIETGFMNTEAFF,TGTGCCAGCAGTTTATTGAGGAACATTGAAACAGGGTTTATGAACACTGAAGCTTTCTTT
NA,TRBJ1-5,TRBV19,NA,CASRRGGSQQPQHF,TGTGCCAGTCGTAGGGGCGGATCGCAACAGCCCCAGCATTTT
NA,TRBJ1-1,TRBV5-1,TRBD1,CASSPGQGRTEAFF,TGCGCCAGCAGCCCGGGACAGGGGAGGACTGAAGCTTTCTTT
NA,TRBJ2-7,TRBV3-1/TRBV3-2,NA,CASSSRWGGPEQYF,TGTGCCAGCAGCTCGAGGTGGGGGGGCCCTGAGCAGTACTTC
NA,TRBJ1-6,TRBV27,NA,CASSLGQNNSPLHF,TGTGCCAGCAGTTTAGGACAGAATAATTCACCCCTCCACTTT
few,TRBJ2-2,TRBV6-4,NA,CASSATGTGELFF,TGTGCCAGCAGTGCGACAGGAACCGGGGAGCTGTTTTTT
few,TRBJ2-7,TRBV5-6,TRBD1,CASTRTGLEQYF,TGTGCCAGCACCCGGACAGGGCTCGAGCAGTACTTC
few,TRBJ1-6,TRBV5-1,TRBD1,CASRLGQGNSPLHF,TGCGCCAGCAGGCTGGGACAGGGAAATTCACCCCTCCACTTT
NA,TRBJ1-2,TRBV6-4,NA,CASSHKLGGQNINGYTF,TGTGCCAGCAGTCACAAACTCGGTGGGCAGAACATCAATGGCTACACCTTC
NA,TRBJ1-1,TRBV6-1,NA,CASSDSPKAFF,TGTGCCAGCAGTGATAGTCCGAAAGCTTTCTTT
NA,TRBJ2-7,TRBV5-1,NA,CASSLTGIYEQYF,TGCGCCAGCAGCTTGACAGGGATCTACGAGCAGTACTTC